This TCR beta chain derives from a study of blood T cell repertoires in COVID-19. This table comes from immunoSEQ multiplex PCR, and its TCRdb copy is limited to in-frame clones, with some not included. The sample has 350,000 or so clones, about 88% seen once. The CDR3 covers 14 residues. Per the germline V gene, CDR1 is SGDLS and CDR2 is YYNGEE. Trimming took 4 bases from V and 2 from J, leaving 10 bases between them. Sample: PBMCs or T cells enriched from blood (not recorded which). This clonotype originated in a woman younger than 45 who had been exposed to COVID-19. This chain links TRBV9 with TRBJ1-3; tentatively, D is TRBD1 (6 bases). Here the CDR3 reads CASSQGHTGNTIYF. The CDR3 coding sequence is TGTGCCAGCAGCCAGGGACACACTGGAAACACCATATATTTT.